These 20 T cell receptor beta chains were all obtained from the same sample, sequenced in a study of a mutant IDH1 vaccine in newly diagnosed glioma. Libraries were prepared by immunoSEQ multiplex PCR; TCRdb keeps only in-frame clonotypes and omits some of them. The top ten hold around 7% of the sample, which has about 92,000 clones, about four fifths seen once. The sample's time point: baseline, week 1 (first vaccination visit). Regarding treatment: pre-vaccination baseline after standard-of-care therapy. The sequenced sample was PBMCs, obtained from a glioma patient treated with radiotherapy, temozolomide or both. These receptors were collected from a woman aged 45-65 years with glioma.

The V and J genes are TRBV5-1 and TRBJ1-2; TRBD1 matches at 7 bases. Germline V lookup: CDR1 SGHRS, CDR2 YFSETQ. V lost 3 bases and J lost 0; bases outside the gene matches: 11. CDR3 length equals 17 residues. For the CDR3, the DNA is TGCGCCAGCAGCTCATCGGCCGACAGGGCAGCTAACTATGGCTACACCTTC. Translating gives CASSSSADRAANYGYTF.

The V and J genes are TRBV5-4 and TRBJ2-7, with 7 bases matching TRBD1. The germline CDR1 and CDR2 sequences are SGHNT and YYREEE (reference sequence). The CDR3 is 15 residues long. V lost 4 bases, J lost 3 bases, and 10 bases stayed unmatched. As DNA, the CDR3 is TGTGCCAGCAGCCCCGAGCCCCGGGACAGCTACGAGCAGTACTTC. Translation gives CASSPEPRDSYEQYF.

V is TRBV6-5 and J is TRBJ2-3; D possibly corresponds to TRBD2 (5 bases). Trimming removed 5 bases at V and 0 bases at J, with 12 bases between. The CDR3 length is 15 residues. Germline V CDR1 and CDR2: MNHEY, SVGAGI. The CDR3 here is CASSRGWGSTDTQYF. Written as DNA, the CDR3 is TGTGCCAGCAGTCGCGGGTGGGGTAGCACAGATACGCAGTATTTT.

V is TRBV19 and J is TRBJ2-7; D is undetermined. V was trimmed by 6 bases and J by 6 bases, leaving 9 bases between them. CDR3 length equals 11 residues. Germline V gene data show CDR1 as LNHDA and CDR2 as SQIVND (reference sequence). In nucleotides, the CDR3 is TGTGCCAGTAGGTCGGGTTCCGAGCAGTACTTC. Protein: CASRSGSEQYF.

The chain has TRBV29-1 and TRBJ2-1, with a tentative D call TRBD1 (6 bases). CDR3 length equals 12 residues. Trimming cost V 4 bases and J 10 bases, with 14 bases left between them. The germline V gene encodes CDR1 SQVTM and CDR2 ANQGSEA. This chain's CDR3 is CSVAPQGGEQFF. The CDR3 bases are TGCAGCGTTGCCCCACAGGGCGGGGAGCAGTTCTTC.

There are a few counts of this clone. The V call is TRBV6-6, the J call TRBJ1-2, with a tentative D call TRBD1 (5 bases). CDR3 size: 15 residues. Trimming removed 4 bases from V and 7 bases from J, with 19 bases in between. Germline CDR1 is MNHNY and CDR2 is SVGAGI (reference sequence). The CDR3 DNA reads as TGTGCCAGCAGTTCCGGGGCCGTCGGAAATCTTGGCTACACCTTC. As protein: CASSSGAVGNLGYTF.

The chain has TRBV7-9 and TRBJ1-1, with no clear D. The CDR3 contains 12 residues. V was trimmed by 6 bases and J by 6 bases, leaving 11 bases between them. Germline V gives CDR1 SEHNR, CDR2 FQNEAQ (reference sequence). CDR3 loop: CASSPRWSEAFF. CDR3 sequence (DNA): TGTGCCAGCAGTCCTAGATGGTCTGAAGCTTTCTTT.

The chain recombines TRBV18 with TRBJ1-5, with D possibly TRBD1 on 5 matching bases. Trimming shortened V by 3 bases and J by 0 bases, and 9 bases separated the two germline ends. CDR1 is KGHSH and CDR2 is LQKENI in the germline V gene. This CDR3 is built from 15 residues. CDR3 DNA sequence: TGTGCCAGCTCACCGCGAGGGGATAGCAATCAGCCCCAGCATTTT. It encodes CASSPRGDSNQPQHF.

The gene calls are TRBV5-5 and TRBJ2-1; D not resolved. Germline CDR1 SGHKS, CDR2 YYEKEE (reference sequence). The CDR3 has 14 amino acids. Between the trimmed V and J ends, which lost 1 base and 4 bases, there was a span of 9 bases. DNA for the CDR3: TGTGCCAGCAGCTTGCTCGGGTTGTACAATGAGCAGTTCTTC. The encoded protein is CASSLLGLYNEQFF.

The J gene is TRBJ2-1, the V gene TRBV5-6, with D tentatively TRBD1 or TRBD2 (6 bases each). The V and J ends lost 0 bases and 3 bases respectively, with 13 bases between them. This CDR3 contains 16 residues. Germline V gene lookup returns CDR1 SGHDT and CDR2 YYEEEE. The CDR3 DNA reads as TGTGCCAGCAGCTTGGCGGAGGGCAGGGGCTACAATGAGCAGTTCTTC. Its protein product is CASSLAEGRGYNEQFF.

The gene calls are TRBV6-1 and TRBJ2-5; D is possibly TRBD2 (6 bases). The germline gives CDR1 MNHNS, CDR2 SASEGT. Trimming stripped 4 bases from V and 2 bases from J, with 11 bases between. This CDR3 spans 14 amino acids. CDR3 amino acids: CASSVSSEQETQYF. CDR3 DNA sequence: TGTGCCAGCAGTGTATCTAGCGAGCAAGAGACCCAGTACTTC.

This clone has just one count. The chain employs TRBV6-1 and TRBJ1-2, with 8 bases aligning to TRBD1. The germline V gene has CDR1 MNHNS and CDR2 SASEGT. The CDR3 spans 14 residues. V was pared by 2 bases and J by 8 bases, with 7 bases of the junction left unmatched. CDR3 coding DNA: TGTGCCAGCAGTGAAAAAGGACAGGGAACCGGCTACACCTTC. Its translation: CASSEKGQGTGYTF.

With regard to this clone: Other DNA sequences in the sample encode the same CDR3. The chain joins TRBV5-6 to TRBJ2-7; unclear D gene. V lost 3 bases and J lost 3, with 4 bases in between. CDR1 and CDR2 from the germline V gene are SGHDT and YYEEEE. The length of the CDR3 is 11 residues. In DNA, the CDR3 is TGTGCCAGCAGCTCCCTCTACGAGCAGTACTTC. Amino acid sequence: CASSSLYEQYF.

The rearrangement joins TRBV9 to TRBJ2-7, with D unclear. From germline, CDR1 is SGDLS and CDR2 YYNGEE. The CDR3 has 14 residues. The V gene lost 2 bases and the J gene lost 4 bases, with 13 bases spanning the gap. CDR3 amino acids: CASSVQSSGYEQYF. CDR3 nucleotides: TGTGCCAGCAGCGTCCAGAGTTCTGGGTACGAGCAGTACTTC.

The chain uses TRBV27 and TRBJ1-6, with D possibly matching TRBD1 (5 bases). The CDR3 runs 15 residues. V shed 2 bases and J shed 5 bases, with 10 bases lying between them. The germline V gene has CDR1 MNHEY and CDR2 SMNVEV (reference sequence). The CDR3 sequence is CASSLMEGHNSPLHF. The CDR3 nucleotides are TGTGCCAGCAGTTTAATGGAGGGGCATAATTCACCCCTCCACTTT.

V is TRBV2 and J is TRBJ2-7; D is uncertain. Germline V gives CDR1 SNHLY, CDR2 FYNNEI. Between the trimmed V and J ends, which lost 5 bases and 6 bases, there was a span of 8 bases. This CDR3 is 11 amino acids long. The CDR3 DNA sequence: TGTGCCAGCAGTTTGGGCCGCGAGCAGTACTTC. This encodes CASSLGREQYF.

This rearrangement joins TRBV5-1 to TRBJ2-1; a possible D gene is TRBD1 (6 bases). V lost 4 bases, J lost 0 bases, and 14 bases lay in between. CDR1 and CDR2 (germline): SGHRS, YFSETQ. The CDR3 has 16 residues. The CDR3 DNA reads TGCGCCAGCAGCGTACAGGGTTATAGCTCCTACAATGAGCAGTTCTTC. Protein: CASSVQGYSSYNEQFF.

This clone is a singleton in its sample. The chain links TRBV27 to TRBJ1-4, with D maybe TRBD1 (6 bases). The germline V gene encodes CDR1 MNHEY and CDR2 SMNVEV (reference sequence). CDR3 length: 13 residues. V was cut by 8 bases and J by 6 bases, with 13 bases left in between. The CDR3, as DNA: TGTGCCAGCGGCCGGGGGGCGGATGAAAAACTGTTTTTT. The encoded protein is CASGRGADEKLFF.

V gene TRBV15 combines with J gene TRBJ1-2, with D maybe TRBD1 (6 bases). The V gene lost 0 bases and the J gene lost 6 bases, with 11 bases spanning the gap. Germline CDR1 reads LNHNV; CDR2 reads YYDKDF (reference sequence). The CDR3 loop spans 14 amino acids. This CDR3 reads CATSRDRGSNGYTF. CDR3 nucleotide sequence: TGTGCCACCAGCAGAGACAGGGGATCTAATGGCTACACCTTC.

The chain is built from TRBV4-1 and TRBJ1-4; no clear D gene. Trimming left V 4 bases short and J 5 bases short, with 8 bases between. The germline CDR1 and CDR2 sequences are MGHRA and YSYEKL. There are 13 residues in the CDR3. The CDR3 coding sequence is TGCGCCAGCAGCCTAGGGCTGAATGAAAAACTGTTTTTT. This encodes CASSLGLNEKLFF.